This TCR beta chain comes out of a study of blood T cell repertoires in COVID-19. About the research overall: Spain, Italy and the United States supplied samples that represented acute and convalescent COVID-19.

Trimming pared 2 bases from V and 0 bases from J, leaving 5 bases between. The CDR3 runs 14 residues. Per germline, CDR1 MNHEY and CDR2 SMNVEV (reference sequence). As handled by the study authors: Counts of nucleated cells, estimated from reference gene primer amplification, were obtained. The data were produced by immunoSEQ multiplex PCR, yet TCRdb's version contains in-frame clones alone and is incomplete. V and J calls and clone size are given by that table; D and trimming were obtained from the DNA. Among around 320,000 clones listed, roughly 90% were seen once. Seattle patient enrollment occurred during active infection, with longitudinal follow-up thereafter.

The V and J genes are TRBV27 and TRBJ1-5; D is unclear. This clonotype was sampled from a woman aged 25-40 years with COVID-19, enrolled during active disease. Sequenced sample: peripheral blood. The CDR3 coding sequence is TGTGCCAGCAGTTTAGTCTCTAGCAATCAGCCCCAGCATTTT. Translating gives CASSLVSSNQPQHF.